The 2 T cell receptor beta chains in this list originate from one sample, sequenced in a study of CD8+ T cells in alopecia areata (dated by TCRdb to 2016 to 2018). Libraries were constructed by the immunoSEQ multiplex PCR assay. To provide template for TCR sequencing, every sample had RNA extracted and reverse transcribed into cDNA. TCRdb carries this immuneACCESS record with in-frame sequences only. Its versions omit some clonotypes, under half of them owing to an unresolved V gene in the studies checked, with the rest unexplained. The sample table records around 210,000 clones; 56% of these occur just once. 4.5% to 6% of the sample rests with the top ten. Sequencing used CD8+ T cells sorted from blood. Receptors were obtained from a human donor in good health.

The gene calls are TRBV10-3 and TRBJ2-1; the D gene is possibly TRBD1 (5 bases). The CDR3 is 12 amino acids. CDR1 and CDR2 (germline): ENHRY, SYGVKD. Trimming shortened V by 6 bases and J by 6 bases, and 9 bases separated the two germline ends. CDR3 amino acids: CAIRTDSNEQFF. The CDR3 DNA follows: TGTGCCATCAGGACAGACTCCAATGAGCAGTTCTTC.

This clone occurred a few times. The chain joins TRBV4-1 to TRBJ1-5, with D possibly being TRBD1 (5 bases). CDR1 is MGHRA, CDR2 YSYEKL, per germline. This CDR3 is built from 18 residues. V lost 0 bases and J lost 0, with 15 bases in between. Here the CDR3 reads CASSQDGTGGYSNQPQHF. The CDR3 DNA is TGCGCCAGCAGCCAAGATGGGACTGGGGGGTATAGCAATCAGCCCCAGCATTTT.